These 27 T cell receptor beta chains were all obtained from the same sample, sequenced in a study of blood T cell repertoires in COVID-19. Produced via immunoSEQ multiplex PCR; TCRdb's table is partial and in-frame only. Altogether approximately 440,000 clones are present, roughly 87% being singletons, with the ten largest covering 0.7%. Sequenced input: PBMCs or T cells enriched from blood (not recorded which). All receptors derive from a young woman who had recovered from COVID-19.

V gene TRBV5-8 combines with J gene TRBJ1-6; the match to TRBD1 covers 8 bases. From germline, CDR1 is SGHTS and CDR2 YDEGEE. The V gene end was trimmed by 4 bases and the J gene end by 6 bases; junction bases not matched to a gene: 6. This CDR3 is built from 15 residues. DNA of the CDR3: TGTGCCAGCAGCCGTGTAACAGGGGGTAATTCACCCCTCCACTTT. Its protein product is CASSRVTGGNSPLHF.

V usage is TRBV7-2 and J usage is TRBJ1-6, with a possible D match to TRBD1 (5 bases). The CDR3 sequence is 13 residues long. V lost 4 bases to trimming and J lost 12 bases, with 13 bases between them. Per germline, CDR1 SGHTA and CDR2 FQGNSA. CDR3 nucleotide sequence: TGTGCCAGCAGCTCAGGCCCCGGGGGACCCCTCCACTTT. Its protein product is CASSSGPGGPLHF.

The V and J genes are TRBV5-1 and TRBJ2-3; 11 bases fit TRBD2. Germline V lookup: CDR1 SGHRS, CDR2 YFSETQ. This CDR3 is 18 amino acids long. Germline trimming cut 2 bases from V and 0 bases from J; bases unmatched to any gene: 8. CDR3 coding DNA: TGCGCCAGCAGCTTTAGCGGGGGGGAATTGTCTAGCACAGATACGCAGTATTTT. As protein: CASSFSGGELSSTDTQYF.

This rearrangement joins TRBV5-6 to TRBJ1-2; D is ambiguous. The CDR3 is made up of 15 amino acids. From germline, CDR1 is SGHDT and CDR2 YYEEEE. Trimming left V 0 bases short and J 3 bases short, with 12 bases between. CDR3 nucleotides: TGTGCCAGCAGCTTGGTTTGGGCGGAGGACTATGGCTACACCTTC. Protein: CASSLVWAEDYGYTF. The variable domain in full, completed from reference TRBV5-6 and TRBJ1-2, reads DAGVTQSPTHLIKTRGQQVTLRCSPKSGHDTVSWYQQALGQGPQFIFQYYEEEERQRGNFPDRFSGHQFPNYSSELNVNALLLGDSALYLCASSLVWAEDYGYTFGSGTRLTVV.

A single count supports this clone. Other DNA sequences of this sample code for an identical CDR3. The chain is built from TRBV27 and TRBJ2-7; TRBD2 matches at 8 bases. J was trimmed by 0 bases and V by 2 bases; bases with no gene match: 3. The germline CDR1 and CDR2 sequences are MNHEY and SMNVEV (reference sequence). CDR3 length equals 15 residues. CDR3 residues: CASSLGGGLSYEQYF. DNA for the CDR3: TGTGCCAGCAGTTTAGGCGGGGGGCTCTCCTACGAGCAGTACTTC.

The chain combines TRBV7-9 with TRBJ2-1, with TRBD2 matching over 8 bases. The germline CDR1 and CDR2 sequences are SEHNR and FQNEAQ (reference sequence). This CDR3 has 12 amino acids. J was trimmed by 6 bases and V by 8 bases; bases with no gene match: 3. The CDR3 sequence: CASGTSGNEQFF. Here the CDR3 DNA reads TGTGCCAGCGGAACTAGCGGCAATGAGCAGTTCTTC.

The chain combines TRBV19 with TRBJ1-3, with D possibly being TRBD1 (6 bases). In germline, CDR1 is LNHDA, CDR2 SQIVND (reference sequence). V lost 3 bases and J 5 bases, leaving 14 bases between the germline ends. This CDR3 contains 15 residues. This chain's CDR3 is CASSILGTTRNTIYF. The CDR3 nucleotides read TGTGCCAGTAGTATCCTGGGGACAACAAGAAACACCATATATTTT.

Here the CDR3 reads CASSPDRGTEAFF. Written as DNA, the CDR3 is TGTGCCAGCAGCCCGGACAGGGGTACTGAAGCTTTCTTT. The chain combines TRBV9 with TRBJ1-1, with 9 bases matching TRBD1. The length of the CDR3 is 13 residues. The germline V gene has CDR1 SGDLS and CDR2 YYNGEE. The J segment lost 5 bases and the V segment lost 4 bases, leaving 3 bases of the junction unmatched.

This chain joins TRBV5-1 and TRBJ2-1, with TRBD2 as a possible D gene (8 bases). The germline V and J ends were trimmed by 4 bases and 7 bases, with 18 bases remaining between them. Germline V gene data show CDR1 as SGHRS and CDR2 as YFSETQ. The CDR3 runs 15 residues. CDR3 loop: CASSLPGGGKNEQFF. The CDR3 DNA reads as TGCGCCAGCAGCCTCCCGGGAGGGGGCAAGAATGAGCAGTTCTTC.

This clone was recorded only once. The gene calls are TRBV19 and TRBJ1-1; 9 bases fit TRBD1. CDR1 and CDR2 (germline): LNHDA, SQIVND (reference sequence). The V gene end was trimmed by 5 bases and the J gene end by 5 bases; junction bases not matched to a gene: 6. The CDR3 sequence is 14 residues long. The CDR3 DNA sequence: TGTGCCAGTAGTGCGCTCGGGACAGGGACTGAAGCTTTCTTT. Its translation: CASSALGTGTEAFF.

This clone was observed once. The genes are TRBV18 and TRBJ1-1, with 8 bases fitting TRBD1. Germline CDR1 reads KGHSH; CDR2 reads LQKENI. V trimming: 1 base; J trimming: 0 bases; junction bases outside the gene matches: 4. The CDR3 is made up of 16 amino acids. CDR3 loop: CASSPLPGGMNTEAFF. The CDR3 nucleotides read TGTGCCAGCTCACCACTTCCAGGGGGCATGAACACTGAAGCTTTCTTT.

As DNA, the CDR3 is TGTGCCAGCAGTGAGCCTAGCGGGGGGCGGAGTCGGGGCACAGATACGCAGTATTTT. Translation: CASSEPSGGRSRGTDTQYF. The chain joins TRBV2 to TRBJ2-3, with 11 bases fitting TRBD2. Trimming at V came to 3 bases and at J to 1 base, leaving 12 bases not matched to a gene. The CDR3 has 19 residues. Looked up from germline, CDR1 is SNHLY and CDR2 is FYNNEI. Looking up the rest from reference TRBV2 and TRBJ2-3 gives the full variable domain: EPEVTQTPSHQVTQMGQEVILRCVPISNHLYFYWYRQILGQKVEFLVSFYNNEISEKSEIFDDQFSVERPDGSNFTLKIRSTKLEDSAMYFCASSEPSGGRSRGTDTQYFGPGTRLTVL.

The rearrangement uses TRBV7-8 and TRBJ1-1; D gene ambiguous. V lost 1 base and J lost 8, with 8 bases in between. Germline V gives CDR1 SGHVS, CDR2 FQNEAQ. The CDR3 has 12 residues. CDR3 sequence reads: CASSLEGGEAFF. The CDR3 DNA reads as TGTGCCAGCAGCTTAGAGGGAGGCGAAGCTTTCTTT.

Comment on this clone: Other nucleotide sequences in the sample specify the same CDR3. This sequence joins TRBV28 and TRBJ1-1; D is undetermined. The CDR3 extends over 13 amino acids. CDR1 MDHEN and CDR2 SYDVKM come from the germline V gene. V was clipped by 3 bases and J by 1 base, with 6 bases between them. The DNA for the CDR3 is TGTGCCAGCAGTTTTGGGCGGAACACTGAAGCTTTCTTT. This sequence encodes CASSFGRNTEAFF.

The chain combines TRBV19 with TRBJ1-2, with TRBD1 as a possible D gene (6 bases). This CDR3 comprises 15 residues. Germline-derived CDR1 and CDR2 are LNHDA and SQIVND (reference sequence). V was trimmed by 5 bases and J by 2 bases, leaving 15 bases between them. CDR3: CASSWTRGSNYGYTF. In nucleotides, the CDR3 is TGTGCCAGTAGTTGGACCAGGGGTAGCAACTATGGCTACACCTTC.

V and J are TRBV30 and TRBJ1-5; 9 bases agree with TRBD1. The CDR3 sequence is 16 residues long. With 3 bases clipped from V and 1 base from J, the junction kept 7 bases outside the gene matches. Germline CDR1 reads GTSNPN; CDR2 reads SVGIG (reference sequence). CDR3 region: CAWRSPGQGSNQPQHF. CDR3 nucleotide sequence: TGTGCCTGGAGATCCCCGGGACAGGGAAGCAATCAGCCCCAGCATTTT.

This clone showed up just once. V usage is TRBV7-3 and J usage is TRBJ2-7, with D tentatively TRBD2 (6 bases). The germline V gene encodes CDR1 SGHTA and CDR2 FQGTGA. V was trimmed by 6 bases and J by 0 bases, leaving 15 bases between them. The CDR3 is 15 residues long. The CDR3 here is CASSKAGGSSYEQYF. The CDR3 region has the DNA TGTGCCAGCAGTAAAGCGGGTGGTAGCTCCTACGAGCAGTACTTC.

CDR3 sequence reads: CASSPHWDRGDQPQHF. CDR3 nucleotides: TGTGCCAGCAGTCCCCACTGGGACAGGGGTGATCAGCCCCAGCATTTT. The rearrangement links TRBV27 to TRBJ1-5, with 10 bases lining up with TRBD1. Germline-derived CDR1 and CDR2 are MNHEY and SMNVEV (reference sequence). The V gene end was trimmed by 5 bases and the J gene end by 5 bases; junction bases not matched to a gene: 9. The CDR3 has 16 residues.

The genes are TRBV30 and TRBJ2-2; a weak D match, TRBD1 (5 bases). CDR3 length: 13 residues. CDR1 and CDR2 (germline): GTSNPN, SVGIG (reference sequence). Trimming shortened V by 6 bases and J by 6 bases, and 14 bases separated the two germline ends. CDR3 DNA: TGTGCCTGTCTCAGGACAAAGTCCGGGGAGCTGTTTTTT. Protein: CACLRTKSGELFF.

This clone showed up just once. The chain employs TRBV11-2 and TRBJ1-1; 8 nucleotides line up with TRBD1. V was pared by 7 bases and J by 1 base, with 2 bases of the junction left unmatched. The V gene's germline CDR1 is SGHAT and CDR2 FQNNGV. The CDR3 consists of 13 residues. CDR3 amino acids: CASTDRANTEAFF. The CDR3 DNA is TGTGCCAGCACGGACAGGGCGAACACTGAAGCTTTCTTT.

Comments on this clone: A junction boundary mismatches the germline segment, possibly from a read error. J is TRBJ2-7 and V is TRBV5-1; 11 bases are a match to TRBD2. The germline V gene has CDR1 SGHRS and CDR2 YFSETQ. The CDR3 has 15 residues. DNA of the CDR3: TGCGCCAGCAGTTTGGATAGCGGGGGGGCAAGGGAGCAGTACTTC. This sequence encodes CASSLDSGGAREQYF.

The chain combines TRBV3-1 (or the pseudogene TRBV3-2) with TRBJ1-1; perhaps TRBD1 as D (6 bases). Germline CDR1 and CDR2: LGHDT and YNNKEL (reference sequence). With 3 bases removed from V and 5 bases from J, the gap between germline ends came to 13 bases. The CDR3 is 14 amino acids. DNA for the CDR3: TGTGCCAGCAGCCATGTGGAGGGGGGGACTGAAGCTTTCTTT. This gives the protein CASSHVEGGTEAFF.

The J gene is TRBJ2-7, the V gene TRBV28, with D unresolved. Germline lookup yields CDR1 MDHEN and CDR2 SYDVKM. This CDR3 spans 15 amino acids. The V gene lost 1 base and the J gene lost 0 bases, with 10 bases spanning the gap. DNA for the CDR3: TGTGCCAGCAGTTTATTGGCAGGCGACTCCTACGAGCAGTACTTC. It specifies CASSLLAGDSYEQYF.

CDR3 in DNA: TGTGCCAGTAGTACGGGGAGTCAGCCCCAGCATTTT. It codes for CASSTGSQPQHF. J is TRBJ1-5 and V is TRBV19; no firm D call. Trimming pared 4 bases from V and 6 bases from J, leaving 7 bases between. The CDR3 loop spans 12 amino acids. Germline V gives CDR1 LNHDA, CDR2 SQIVND (reference sequence).

This chain connects TRBV24-1 to TRBJ2-3, with D perhaps matching TRBD1 (5 bases). The CDR3 runs 14 residues. The V end was cut by 4 bases, the J end by 0 bases, with 7 bases between. The germline V gene encodes CDR1 KGHDR and CDR2 SFDVKD. Written as DNA, the CDR3 is TGTGCCACCAGTGACAGGGCTAGCACAGATACGCAGTATTTT. Its translation is CATSDRASTDTQYF.

The chain links TRBV25-1 to TRBJ2-6; tentatively, D is TRBD1 (6 bases). The CDR3 extends over 17 amino acids. Looked up from germline, CDR1 is MGHDK and CDR2 is SYGVNS. V lost 3 bases and J 0 bases, leaving 12 bases between the germline ends. The CDR3 loop reads CASSDRGTLSGANVLTF. In DNA, the CDR3 is TGTGCCAGCAGTGATAGGGGGACCCTCTCTGGGGCCAACGTCCTGACTTTC.

The V call is TRBV11-2, the J call TRBJ2-3, with D tentatively TRBD2 (7 bases). The V end lost 5 bases, the J end lost 4 bases, and 22 bases lay between the germline ends. Germline V gene data show CDR1 as SGHAT and CDR2 as FQNNGV. This CDR3 contains 17 residues. The CDR3 here is CASSDRWGGDEADTQYF. The CDR3 DNA follows: TGTGCCAGCAGCGATCGGTGGGGGGGCGATGAGGCAGATACGCAGTATTTT.